This TCR beta chain was observed in a study of radiation and T cells in renal cell carcinoma (dated by TCRdb to between 2020 and 2021). Regarding the research as a whole: TCR beta sequencing covered around 50 samples in total, comprising about 26 tumors and around 27 peripheral blood samples. Across all 50 or so samples, 3.8 million or so unique CDR3 nucleotide sequences encoding roughly 2.7 million unique CDR3 amino acid sequences were identified. The last blood draw happened 4 weeks after radiation, timed to coincide with nephrectomy.

The sample's time point label, in plain terms: blood 4 weeks post-SBRT, at nephrectomy. The sample's treatment or condition label, decoded: 15 Gy SBRT to primary tumor, nephrectomy 4 weeks later. Samples were obtained from a clinical trial, in which 15 Gy stereotactic body radiation therapy was delivered to primary renal cell carcinomas and nephrectomy was performed 4 weeks later. To follow tumor-enriched clonotypes, peripheral blood was collected serially from radiation-treated patients at baseline and again at 2 weeks and 4 weeks after SBRT. All patients had renal cell carcinoma with clear cell pathology. Genomic DNA for TCR sequencing was prepared using the QIAamp DNA Blood Mini Kit (Qiagen). Samples were included in the analyses only if all quality control checks were passed. Here is what the overall study found, with its caveats: Because the trial had a single-armed design, the trial could not examine how radiation dose or scheduling affected the TCR repertoire. Because no pretreatment tumor biopsies were available, whether clonotypes were present in the tumor at baseline could not be determined. Dynamics of the blood repertoire were not tracked past 4 weeks after treatment. In blood, the top tumor clonotypes increased between baseline and 2 weeks post-radiation and then shrank by 4 weeks, which suggests that tumor-resident clones expanded only transiently.

As for this clone: Its antigen is not yet known. No qualities accompany the bases; no much larger clone lies one base away.

The trim is 1 base for V and 0 bases for J, with a gap of 6 bases between the germline ends. The germline V gene provides CDR1 SGHTA and CDR2 FQGNSA. Measured from the cysteine to the phenylalanine, the CDR3 is 14 residues long. Just CDR3 DNA is preserved here, 42 bases in frame from base 1. TCR beta libraries were generated from genomic DNA with the immunoSEQ kit, following the manufacturer's recommendations. To prepare the libraries, a first multiplex PCR with proprietary primers was run, followed by a second PCR that added unique barcodes, and a bead cleanup was done after each round. Each sample batch included a kit-provided positive control reaction and a negative control reaction. The final libraries underwent checking on an Agilent 4200 TapeStation D1000 ScreenTape, volumetric pooling, and quantification by qPCR. Sequencing ran on an Illumina NextSeq500 with a MidOutput 150-cycle cartridge, using 156 Read1 and 15 Index1 cycles with kit custom primers. The pooled library was loaded at approximately 0.99 pM, and roughly 20% PhiX control was spiked in. The source study handled its data this way. Vendor-processed data were analyzed in R, and a clonotype was defined as all T cells sharing the same CDR3 nucleotide sequence. For clone abundance analyses, frequencies were normalized to the 10,000 most abundant clones per sample. Public T cell clones, averaging fewer than five per sample, were removed before analysis. A difference in abundance of at least 32-fold between compartments was used to define tumor-enriched and baseline blood-enriched clonotypes. A beta-binomial differential abundance model was applied to find clonotypes that expanded or contracted between blood time points. Similarity between tumor and blood repertoires was quantified using the Baroni-Urbani and Buser coefficient, and groups were compared with two-tailed Wilcoxon tests in R. The source is immuneACCESS, and TCRdb retained only in-frame sequences with V and J called. Part of the clones is not carried over; for the studies checked, unresolved V genes explain less than half of this, and the remainder is unexplained. For V, J and clone size, that table is used; D and trimming come from the DNA. This sample is represented by around 64,000 clones; around three quarters of them were singletons. The ten largest clones represent roughly 7.5% of the sample.

The material sequenced was blood, taken from a patient whose treatment included radiotherapy and nephrectomy. This receptor chain uses TRBV7-2 and TRBJ2-5; TRBD2 could be the D gene, as 5 bases match. The clonotype comes from a man aged 60 to 75 with renal cell carcinoma. The CDR3 loop reads CASSLERYQETQYF. The nucleotides are TGTGCCAGCAGCTTAGAGCGGTACCAAGAGACCCAGTACTTC. Outside the CDR3, residues come from the reference TRBV7-2 and TRBJ2-5 proteins, so the full variable domain is: GAGVSQSPSNKVTEKGKDVELRCDPISGHTALYWYRQSLGQGLEFLIYFQGNSAPDKSGLPSDRFSAERTGGSVSTLTIQRTQQEDSAVYLCASSLERYQETQYFGPGTRLLVL.